This T cell receptor beta chain was identified during a study of ipilimumab plus nivolumab after autologous stem cell transplantation. As for the study in general: Typical patient got 5 or 6 ipilimumab doses and 7 or 8 nivolumab doses (median). Both relapsed and primary refractory DLBCL were included.

CDR3 length equals 15 residues. Germline CDR1 is SGHAT and CDR2 is FQDESV (reference sequence). With 2 bases removed from V and 8 bases from J, the gap between germline ends came to 13 bases. Here immunoSEQ multiplex PCR was the method, and the copy in TCRdb shows in-frame clones only, minus some. The sample includes under 30,000 clones, about 86% of them seen just once. Patients got ipilimumab 1 mg/kg beginning 14 to 28 days post-transplant. This clone occurred once. The target antigen is unknown. Study-wide results and limits: TCR repertoire, Treg phenotype and gut microbiota reportedly support more study of this approach.

The rearrangement uses TRBV11-1 and TRBJ1-6; D not resolved. The receptor's source is a male donor with diffuse large B-cell lymphoma. The sample in question was PBMCs, obtained in a trial of ipilimumab plus nivolumab as post-transplant consolidation. The CDR3 DNA sequence: TGTGCCAGCAGCTTAAACGGGTTTTCCCATTCACCCCTCCACTTT. Amino acid sequence: CASSLNGFSHSPLHF. Together with reference TRBV11-1 and TRBJ1-6, the CDR3 gives the full variable domain: EAEVAQSPRYKITEKSQAVAFWCDPISGHATLYWYRQILGQGPELLVQFQDESVVDDSQLPKDRFSAERLKGVDSTLKIQPAELGDSAMYLCASSLNGFSHSPLHFGNGTRLTVT.